This entry is about one T cell receptor beta chain. The CDR3 has 16 amino acids. Germline lookup yields CDR1 GTSNPN and CDR2 SVGIG (reference sequence). After removal of 0 bases from V and 3 bases from J, the junction contained 7 bases not matched to a gene. The data stem from a study of shared clonotypes between healthy human individuals. Here immunoSEQ multiplex PCR was the method, and the copy in TCRdb shows in-frame clones only, minus some. The data show some 1.5 million clones, with roughly 95% seen just once and over 1% held by the top ten. This chain connects TRBV30 to TRBJ2-1, with 8 bases lining up with TRBD2. Material for sequencing was naive CD4+ T cells sorted from blood. Regarding subset: CD45RA+ positively selected. This receptor was obtained from a man aged 30 to 45 in good health. Written as DNA, the CDR3 is TGTGCCTGGAGTGTCCCAGCGGGAGCAGTCTACAATGAGCAGTTCTTC. Encoded protein: CAWSVPAGAVYNEQFF.